This T cell receptor beta chain was found in a study of breast tumors, draining lymph nodes, adjacent tissues. This clonotype was detected many times. Antigen: not known. An end of the junction does not agree with germline; a read error may underlie this. TCRdb re-analysed the multiplex PCR reads in MiXCR, keeping a single row per CDR3 protein. The sample lists a few hundred thousand distinct CDR3 sequences, less than 40% seen once, with over 3.5% in the top ten. The lymph nodes were axillary draining lymph nodes from breast cancer patients. From germline, CDR1 is SSHAT and CDR2 FNYEAQ (reference sequence). This CDR3 contains 14 residues. Notes on the study in general: The data were judged consistent with most tumor T cells coming from lymph node and expanding in tumor.

The receptor was derived from a female donor with breast cancer. Some clones in this sample may be carry-over from other donors' samples. The specimen was axillary lymph node tissue. The V call is TRBV7-7, the J call TRBJ2-5, with D perhaps assigned TRBD1 or TRBD2 (5 bases each). The DNA of the CDR3 is TGTGCTAGCAGCCGGGGCAGGGTGCGAGAGACCCAGTACTTC. The encoded protein is CASSRGRVRETQYF.